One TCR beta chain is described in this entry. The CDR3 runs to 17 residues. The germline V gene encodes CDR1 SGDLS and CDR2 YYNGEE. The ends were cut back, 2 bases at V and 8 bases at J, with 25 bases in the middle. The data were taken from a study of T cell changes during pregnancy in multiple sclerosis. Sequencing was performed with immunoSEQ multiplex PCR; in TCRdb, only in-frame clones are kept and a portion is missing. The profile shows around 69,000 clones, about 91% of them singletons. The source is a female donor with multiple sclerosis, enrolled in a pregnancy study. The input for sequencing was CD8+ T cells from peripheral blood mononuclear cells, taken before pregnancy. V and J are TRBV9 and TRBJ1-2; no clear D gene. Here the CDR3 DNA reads TGTGCCAGCAGCGTCAACCCCAGACAAAGGATTCCGGGGGGCTACACCTTC. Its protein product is CASSVNPRQRIPGGYTF.